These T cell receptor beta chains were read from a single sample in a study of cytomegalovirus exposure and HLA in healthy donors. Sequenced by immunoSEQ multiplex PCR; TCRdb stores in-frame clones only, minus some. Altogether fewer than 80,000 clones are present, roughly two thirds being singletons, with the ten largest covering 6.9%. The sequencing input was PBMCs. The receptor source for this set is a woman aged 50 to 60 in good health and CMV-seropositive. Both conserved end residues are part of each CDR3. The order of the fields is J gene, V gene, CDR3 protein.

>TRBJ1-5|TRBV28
CASSHQGARNQPQHF
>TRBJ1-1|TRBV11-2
CASSLAIQENTEAFF
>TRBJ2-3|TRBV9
CASSIGGGAGTDTQYF
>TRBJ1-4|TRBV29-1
CSVEAPTGRANEKLFF
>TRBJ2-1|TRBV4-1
CASSQDDRGAYNEQFF
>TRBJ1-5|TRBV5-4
CASSSTDSNQPQHF
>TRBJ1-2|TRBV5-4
CASSLDRENGYTF
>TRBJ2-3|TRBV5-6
CASSRQAGGVGFADTQYF
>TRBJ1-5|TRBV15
CATSRDQGAPGQPQHF
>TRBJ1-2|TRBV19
CASSNREGQANYGYTF
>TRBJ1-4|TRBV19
CASRNPEEKLFF
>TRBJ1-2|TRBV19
CASSTTGQNGYTF
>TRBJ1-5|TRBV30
CAWSGGGGGQPQHF
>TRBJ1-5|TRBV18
CASSPHSNQPQHF
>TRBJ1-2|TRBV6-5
CASTSDRVFYGYTF
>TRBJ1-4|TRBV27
CASSLFRGGEKLFF
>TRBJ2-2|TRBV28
CASVNRGPRGTGELFF
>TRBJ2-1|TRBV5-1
CASSLVGIAEGNEQFF
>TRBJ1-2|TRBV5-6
CASSLRDRANYGYTF
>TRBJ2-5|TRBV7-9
CASRGAETQYF
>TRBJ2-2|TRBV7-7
CASSPAGGTGELFF
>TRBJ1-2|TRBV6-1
CASSEAYGESYGYTF
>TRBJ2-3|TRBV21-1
CAEKQLRRVTQYF
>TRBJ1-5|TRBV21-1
CASEVGDQPQHF
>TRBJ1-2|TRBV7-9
CSSSRQEGYTF
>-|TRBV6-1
CASSEESRVKTQYF
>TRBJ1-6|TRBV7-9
CSSSSERSSSYNSPLHF
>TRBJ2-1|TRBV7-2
CASSLAGRDNEQFF
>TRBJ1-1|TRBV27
CASRPLEVGTEAFF
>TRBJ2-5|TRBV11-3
CASAGSGETQYF
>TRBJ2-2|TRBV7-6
CASSLQRGGRAGELFF
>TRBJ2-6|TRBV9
CASSAQDSGANVLTF
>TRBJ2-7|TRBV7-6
CASSSTGTASYEQYF
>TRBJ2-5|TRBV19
CASSMGPGLEETQYF
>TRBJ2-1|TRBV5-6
CASREPGTLNEQFF
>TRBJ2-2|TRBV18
CASSGLTEINTGELFF
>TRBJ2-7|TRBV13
CASSRGQGVGEQYF
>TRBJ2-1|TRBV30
CAWLWGRGRNEQFF
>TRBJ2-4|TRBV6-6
CASSPRGNIQYF
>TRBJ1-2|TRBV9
CASSVDRDRGYGYTF
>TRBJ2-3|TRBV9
CASSVGSSGGGTDTQYF
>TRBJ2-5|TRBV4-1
CASSQDTPAGGQETQYF
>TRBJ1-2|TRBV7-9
CASSTQPGTNYGYTF
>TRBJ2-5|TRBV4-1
CASSQSSSGGANSIQYF
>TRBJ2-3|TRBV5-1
CASSLTTSGGSTDTQYF
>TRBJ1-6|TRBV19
CASKGGPKLHSPLHF
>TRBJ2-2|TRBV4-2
CASRGGGAVGELFF
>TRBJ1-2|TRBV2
CASGHGYTF
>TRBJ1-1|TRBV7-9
CASTTRAENTEAFF
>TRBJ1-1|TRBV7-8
CASSFSGPGGHTEAFF
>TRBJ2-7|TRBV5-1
CASSSQGYEQYF
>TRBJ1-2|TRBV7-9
CASSLGAGREHYGYTF
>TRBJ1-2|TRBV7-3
CASSLTGQGILVNYGYTF
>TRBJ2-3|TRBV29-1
CSVRQERRDTQYF
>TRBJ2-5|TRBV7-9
CASSRWSTSLQETQYF
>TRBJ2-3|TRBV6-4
CASSDSWTSTDTQYF
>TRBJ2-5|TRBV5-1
CASSFTAQQETQYF